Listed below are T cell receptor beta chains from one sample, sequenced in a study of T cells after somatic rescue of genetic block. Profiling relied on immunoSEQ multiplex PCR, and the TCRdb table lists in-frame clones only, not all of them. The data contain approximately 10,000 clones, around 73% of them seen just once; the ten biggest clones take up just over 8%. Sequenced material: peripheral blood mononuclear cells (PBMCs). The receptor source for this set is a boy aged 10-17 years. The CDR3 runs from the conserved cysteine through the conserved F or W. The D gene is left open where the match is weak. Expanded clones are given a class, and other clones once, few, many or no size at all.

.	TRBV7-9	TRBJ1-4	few	TGTGCCAGCAGCTGGTCCCCGTCAGGGAAACTGTTTTTT	CASSWSPSGKLFF
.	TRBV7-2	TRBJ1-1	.	TGTGCCAGCAGCTGGGGGGGGAACACTGAAGCTTTCTTT	CASSWGGNTEAFF
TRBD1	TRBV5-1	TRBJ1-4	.	TGCGCCAGCAGTGGACAGGGGGCGCATAGAGAAAAACTGTTTTTT	CASSGQGAHREKLFF
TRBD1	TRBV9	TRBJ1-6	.	TGTGCCAGCAGCGCACAGGGGGGGAGGTCACCCCTCCACTTT	CASSAQGGRSPLHF
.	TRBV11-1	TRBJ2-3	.	TGTGCCAGCAGCTTACTCGGGGGCCGTACAGATACGCAGTATTTT	CASSLLGGRTDTQYF
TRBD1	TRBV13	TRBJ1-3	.	TGTGCCAGCAGCTCGACAGGGTCTGGAAACACCATATATTTT	CASSSTGSGNTIYF
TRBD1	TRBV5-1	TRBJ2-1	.	TGCGCCAGCAGCCAGGATGGACAGGGGACCTACAATGAGCAGTTCTTC	CASSQDGQGTYNEQFF
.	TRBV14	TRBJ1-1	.	TGTGCCAGCAGCCAAGTAGGAGGATCCCCTGAAGCTTTCTTT	CASSQVGGSPEAFF
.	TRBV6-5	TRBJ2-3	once	TGTGCCAGCTGGGACTCGCTAGGGAATACGCAGTATTTT	CASWDSLGNTQYF
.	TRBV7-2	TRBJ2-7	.	TGTGCCAGCAGCTTTAAGGGGGGCGGGCCCGGAGACGAGCAGTACTTC	CASSFKGGGPGDEQYF
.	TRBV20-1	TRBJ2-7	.	TGCAGTGCCCTAATCGGCTACGAGCAGTACTTC	CSALIGYEQYF
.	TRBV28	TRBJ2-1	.	TGTGCCAGCAGGCGTCCGTGGCGGGAGCAGTTCTTC	CASRRPWREQFF
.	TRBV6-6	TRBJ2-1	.	TGTGCCAGCAGTTACTCGCTTAGCGGATCCTACAATGAGCAGTTCTTC	CASSYSLSGSYNEQFF
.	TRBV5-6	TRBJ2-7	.	TGTGCCAGCAGCTTGGTAGGGCGCCGGGAGCAGTACTTC	CASSLVGRREQYF
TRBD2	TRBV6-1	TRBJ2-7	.	TGTGCCAGCAGTAGAACCGGGACTAGTGCCTACGAGCAGTACTTC	CASSRTGTSAYEQYF
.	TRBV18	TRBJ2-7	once	TGTGCCAGCTCACTAGGACAGCACTACGAGCAGTACTTC	CASSLGQHYEQYF
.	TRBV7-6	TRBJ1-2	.	TGTGCCAGCAGCCCCTCATTGACAGCCAACTATGGCTACACCTTC	CASSPSLTANYGYTF
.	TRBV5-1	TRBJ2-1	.	TGCGCCAGCAGCCTCCCCTCCAATGAGCAGTTCTTC	CASSLPSNEQFF
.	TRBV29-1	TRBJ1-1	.	TGCAGCATTGCAGGGACTCCGAACACTGAAGCTTTCTTT	CSIAGTPNTEAFF
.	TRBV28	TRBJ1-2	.	TGTGCCAGCAACCTACAGGGCCCATTTCCCTATGGCTACACCTTC	CASNLQGPFPYGYTF
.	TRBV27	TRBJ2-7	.	TGTGCCAGCAGTTTAGGCGAAGGGCACTACGAGCAGTACTTC	CASSLGEGHYEQYF
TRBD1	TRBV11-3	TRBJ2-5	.	TGTGCCAGCAGCTGGACAGGGCAAGAGACCCAGTACTTC	CASSWTGQETQYF
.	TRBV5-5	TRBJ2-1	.	TGTGCCAGCAGCCCGGGGGACCCCGGGGGGTTCTTC	CASSPGDPGGFF
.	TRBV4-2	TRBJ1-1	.	TGTGCCAGCAGCCTAGACAGTAACACTGAAGCTTTCTTT	CASSLDSNTEAFF
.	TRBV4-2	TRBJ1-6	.	TGTGCCAGCAGCCAAGATCGTCTCGCTCCCCTCCACTTT	CASSQDRLAPLHF
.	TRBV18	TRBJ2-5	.	TGTGCCAGCTCACCACTAGTTCTGGAGACCCAGTACTTC	CASSPLVLETQYF
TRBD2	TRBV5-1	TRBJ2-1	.	TGCGCCAGCAGCTCGCGGGGGGGATCGAATGAGCAGTTCTTC	CASSSRGGSNEQFF
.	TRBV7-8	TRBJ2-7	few	TGTGCCAGCAGCTTAGGGAGGGTCGAGCAGTACTTC	CASSLGRVEQYF
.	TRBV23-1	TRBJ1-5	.	TGCGCCAGCAAGGGACTGGAGAATCAGCCCCAGCATTTT	CASKGLENQPQHF
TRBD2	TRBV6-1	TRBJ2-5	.	TGTGCCAGCAGTCTCATGGGCGGGAGTGGGACCCAGTACTTC	CASSLMGGSGTQYF
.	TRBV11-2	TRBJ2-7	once	TGTGCCAGCAGCCCAGGAGGCAACCTTGGGGAGCAGTACTTC	CASSPGGNLGEQYF
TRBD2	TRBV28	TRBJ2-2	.	TGTGCCAGCGCCTCCCGCCGGGGGAGGGCCCGGAGCGGGGAGCTGTTTTTT	CASASRRGRARSGELFF
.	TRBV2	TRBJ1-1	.	TGTGCCAGCAGTGAAGCGCTTCTAGTAACTGAAGCTTTCTTT	CASSEALLVTEAFF
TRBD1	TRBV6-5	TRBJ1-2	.	TGTGCCAGCAGTTTCAGGGGGCGCGGCTATGGCTACACCTTC	CASSFRGRGYGYTF
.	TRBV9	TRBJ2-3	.	TGTGCCAGCACCTTAGGCCGGGCACAGGATACGCAGTATTTT	CASTLGRAQDTQYF
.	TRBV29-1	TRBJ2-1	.	TGCAGCGTTGAAGATACCCGGGTCCTTTCCTACAATGAGCAGTTCTTC	CSVEDTRVLSYNEQFF
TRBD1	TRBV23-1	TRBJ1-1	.	TGCGCCAGCAGTCAAAAGGGACAGATGAACACTGAAGCTTTCTTT	CASSQKGQMNTEAFF
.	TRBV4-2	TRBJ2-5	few	TGTGCCAGCAGCCAGTCGGGACTCCAAGAGACCCAGTACTTC	CASSQSGLQETQYF
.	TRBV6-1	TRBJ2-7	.	TGTGCCAGCAGTGAAGCGCCCAGGGGTGGGCTCTACGAGCAGTACTTC	CASSEAPRGGLYEQYF
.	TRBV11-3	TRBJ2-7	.	TGTGCCAGCAGCTTAAGCGACAGGCCGTACGAGCAGTACTTC	CASSLSDRPYEQYF
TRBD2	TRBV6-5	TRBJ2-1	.	TGTGCCAGCAGTTACTCCGGCGGGGGCAATGAGCAGTTCTTC	CASSYSGGGNEQFF
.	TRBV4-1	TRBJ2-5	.	TGCGCCAGCAGCCAAAGACAGGACCTTCAAGAGACCCAGTACTTC	CASSQRQDLQETQYF
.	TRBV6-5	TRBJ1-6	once	TGTGCCAGCAGTACTTCCCGTGGATCACCCCTCCACTTT	CASSTSRGSPLHF
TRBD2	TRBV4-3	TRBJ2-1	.	TGCGCCAGCAGCCGAAGGGCCGGGACTAGCGGTTACAATGAGCAGTTCTTC	CASSRRAGTSGYNEQFF
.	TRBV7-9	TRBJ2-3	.	TGTGCCAGCAGCTCCTCTGACAGACTATTCACAGATACGCAGTATTTT	CASSSSDRLFTDTQYF
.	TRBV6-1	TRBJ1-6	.	TGTGCCAGCAGTGAAGAGCCGGGTTCACATTCACCCCTCCACTTT	CASSEEPGSHSPLHF
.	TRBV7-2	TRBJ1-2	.	TGTGCCAGCAGCTTAGCGATGGCTAACTATGGCTACACCTTC	CASSLAMANYGYTF
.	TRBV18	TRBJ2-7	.	TGTGCCAGCTCACCGAATCAGCTAGGATACGAGCAGTACTTC	CASSPNQLGYEQYF
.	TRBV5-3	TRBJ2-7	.	TGTGCCAGAAGCTGGTCGGTTCGGCGATTCTCCTACGAGCAGTACTTC	CARSWSVRRFSYEQYF
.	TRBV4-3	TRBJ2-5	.	TGCGCCAGCAGCCAAGAAATCGCCAACCAAGAGACCCAGTACTTC	CASSQEIANQETQYF
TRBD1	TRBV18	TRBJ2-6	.	TGTGCCAGCTCACGTACCGGGACAGGGGCCGGGGCCAACGTCCTGACTTTC	CASSRTGTGAGANVLTF
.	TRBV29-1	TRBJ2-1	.	TGCAGCGTTGAAGGTATTCCCGGACATTACTCCTACAATGAGCAGTTCTTC	CSVEGIPGHYSYNEQFF
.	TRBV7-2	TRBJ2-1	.	TGTGCCAGCAGCCCAACACCGGGCCATGAGCAGTTCTTC	CASSPTPGHEQFF
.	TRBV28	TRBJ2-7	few	TGTGCCACAGGAAGGAGCCTCTACGAGCAGTACTTC	CATGRSLYEQYF